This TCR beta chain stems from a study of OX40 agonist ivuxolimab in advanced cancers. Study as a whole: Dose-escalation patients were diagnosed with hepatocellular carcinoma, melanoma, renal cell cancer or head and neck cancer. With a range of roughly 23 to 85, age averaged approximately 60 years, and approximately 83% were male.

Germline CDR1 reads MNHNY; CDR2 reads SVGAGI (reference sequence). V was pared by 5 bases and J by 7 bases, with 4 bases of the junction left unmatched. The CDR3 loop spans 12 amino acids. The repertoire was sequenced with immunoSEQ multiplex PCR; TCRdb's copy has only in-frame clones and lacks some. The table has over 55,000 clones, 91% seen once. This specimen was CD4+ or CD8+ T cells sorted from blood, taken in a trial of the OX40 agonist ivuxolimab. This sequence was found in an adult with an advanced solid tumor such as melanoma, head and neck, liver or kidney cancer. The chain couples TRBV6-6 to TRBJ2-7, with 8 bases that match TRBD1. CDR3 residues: CASSPTGVEQYF. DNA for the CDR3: TGTGCCAGCAGTCCGACAGGGGTTGAGCAGTACTTC.